The next 17 T cell receptor beta chains were all read from a single sample in a study of blood T cell repertoires in COVID-19. Repertoires were generated with immunoSEQ multiplex PCR, while TCRdb's copy carries only in-frame clones and drops some. The repertoire has about 170,000 clones, 83% of them found once; the top ten carry roughly 20%. The material sequenced was peripheral blood. These receptors originate from a woman aged 70-85 years who had recovered from COVID-19.

The chain has TRBV6-5 and TRBJ1-6; unclear D gene. Trimming pared 6 bases from V and 8 bases from J, leaving 8 bases between. Germline V gene data show CDR1 as MNHEY and CDR2 as SVGAGI. CDR3 length: 12 residues. The CDR3 region is CASSRGDSPLHF. In DNA form, the CDR3 reads TGTGCCAGCAGCCGCGGAGATTCACCCCTCCACTTT.

This chain links TRBV4-2 with TRBJ1-1; the D gene is possibly TRBD1 (5 bases). This CDR3 contains 14 residues. Germline-derived CDR1 and CDR2 are LGHNA and YNFKEQ. Deletions cut 4 bases from V and 1 base from J, with 10 bases between. CDR3 DNA sequence: TGTGCCAGCAGCCTCCCGACAGCGAACACTGAAGCTTTCTTT. Its translation: CASSLPTANTEAFF.

This rearrangement joins TRBV15 to TRBJ2-7; a weak D match, TRBD2 (5 bases). This CDR3 is built from 11 residues. V gave up 3 bases and J gave up 7 bases, with 7 bases separating them. The germline gives CDR1 LNHNV, CDR2 YYDKDF (reference sequence). The CDR3: CATSRDFEQYF. The CDR3 bases are TGTGCCACCAGCAGGGACTTTGAGCAGTACTTC.

This chain joins TRBV5-6 and TRBJ1-3; 7 bases fit TRBD1. CDR3 length: 16 residues. Per the germline V gene, CDR1 is SGHDT and CDR2 is YYEEEE. With V trimmed by 4 bases and J by 1 base, 8 bases remained unmatched. The CDR3 DNA is TGTGCCAGCAGCCGCAAGACGACAGGGTCTGGAAACACCATATATTTT. Encoded protein: CASSRKTTGSGNTIYF.

The V gene is TRBV2, the J gene TRBJ1-2; D might be TRBD1 (5 bases). Trimming cost V 4 bases and J 3 bases, with 6 bases left between them. Germline values: CDR1 SNHLY, CDR2 FYNNEI. The CDR3 is made up of 12 amino acids. CDR3 loop: CASSGGDYGYTF. CDR3 coding DNA: TGTGCCAGCAGTGGGGGGGACTATGGCTACACCTTC. Filled out from reference TRBV2 and TRBJ1-2, the complete variable domain reads EPEVTQTPSHQVTQMGQEVILRCVPISNHLYFYWYRQILGQKVEFLVSFYNNEISEKSEIFDDQFSVERPDGSNFTLKIRSTKLEDSAMYFCASSGGDYGYTFGSGTRLTVV.

The J gene is TRBJ1-1, the V gene TRBV28; tentatively, D is TRBD1 (6 bases). V shed 5 bases and J shed 0 bases, with 19 bases lying between them. Germline CDR1 is MDHEN and CDR2 is SYDVKM. This CDR3 is 17 amino acids long. CDR3 sequence (DNA): TGTGCCAGCAGTGAGGTAGGGGGGGCGCCCGTGAACACTGAAGCTTTCTTT. Translation: CASSEVGGAPVNTEAFF.

The chain links TRBV6-6 to TRBJ2-2, with D uncertain. The ends were cut back, 0 bases at V and 2 bases at J, with 4 bases in the middle. From germline, CDR1 is MNHNY and CDR2 SVGAGI (reference sequence). The CDR3 length is 14 residues. In DNA form, the CDR3 reads TGTGCCAGCAGTTACTCTACAAACACCGGGGAGCTGTTTTTT. It codes for CASSYSTNTGELFF.

The rearrangement uses TRBV19 and TRBJ2-1; TRBD1 agrees at 7 bases. V shed 4 bases and J 0 bases; nucleotides not matched to a gene: 9. The CDR3 has 17 amino acids. Germline CDR1 is LNHDA and CDR2 is SQIVND (reference sequence). The DNA of the CDR3 is TGTGCCAGTAGTAGTGACAGGGCCGCTAACTCCTACAATGAGCAGTTCTTC. It yields the protein CASSSDRAANSYNEQFF. Full variable domain (outside the CDR3, taken from reference TRBV19 and TRBJ2-1): DGGITQSPKYLFRKEGQNVTLSCEQNLNHDAMYWYRQDPGQGLRLIYYSQIVNDFQKGDIAEGYSVSREKKESFPLTVTSAQKNPTAFYLCASSSDRAANSYNEQFFGPGTRLTVL.

This clone was observed a single time. J is TRBJ1-2 and V is TRBV19; 8 positions agree with TRBD1. The ends lost 2 bases at V and 2 bases at J; junction bases unmatched: 4. From germline, CDR1 is LNHDA and CDR2 SQIVND (reference sequence). This CDR3 has 15 residues. In DNA, the CDR3 is TGTGCCAGTAGTATATGGGGACAGGAGAACTATGGCTACACCTTC. Amino acid sequence: CASSIWGQENYGYTF.

The V call is TRBV9, the J call TRBJ2-1, with 12 bases identical to TRBD2. CDR1 SGDLS and CDR2 YYNGEE come from the germline V gene. The CDR3 length is 17 residues. V dropped 4 bases and J dropped 8; count of bases not matched to a gene: 13. As DNA, the CDR3 is TGTGCCAGCAGCCCCCCCCGGACTAGCGGGGTGGAGGATGAGCAGTTCTTC. Translated, it gives CASSPPRTSGVEDEQFF.

The chain has TRBV7-8 and TRBJ2-3; 8 bases map to TRBD2. The CDR3 is 15 amino acids. Germline values: CDR1 SGHVS, CDR2 FQNEAQ. The junction had 9 bases not matched to a gene; V was cut back by 5 bases and J by 5 bases. This chain's CDR3 is CASSAPGGGRDTQYF. CDR3 nucleotides: TGTGCCAGCAGCGCCCCGGGGGGGGGCAGAGATACGCAGTATTTT.

This clone has only one observation. The chain couples TRBV5-1 to TRBJ1-6; D remains unclear. Looked up from germline, CDR1 is SGHRS and CDR2 is YFSETQ. Trimming stripped 0 bases from V and 8 bases from J, with 12 bases between. This CDR3 is 15 amino acids long. The CDR3, as DNA: TGCGCCAGCAGCTTGGGGGTCAGGCCGGATTCACCCCTCCACTTT. Its translation: CASSLGVRPDSPLHF.

In its sample, this clone ranks as medium-sized. This chain connects TRBV21-1 to TRBJ2-1; the listed D gene, TRBD2, was not tested against the DNA. TRBV21-1 is noted as a pseudogene. This CDR3 is built from 12 residues. This CDR3 reads CASSIGSNEQFF. CDR3 DNA: TGTGCCAGCAGCATCGGTAGCAATGAGCAGTTCTTC.

The chain uses TRBV6-6 and TRBJ2-1, with 8 bases matching TRBD2. Germline loops: CDR1 MNHNY, CDR2 SVGAGI (reference sequence). The CDR3 sequence is 15 residues long. The V segment lost 2 bases and the J segment 7 bases; nucleotides outside the gene matches: 7. The CDR3 region is CASSYHGRAGNEQFF. CDR3 nucleotide sequence: TGTGCCAGCAGTTACCACGGGAGGGCCGGGAATGAGCAGTTCTTC.

This chain connects TRBV5-1 to TRBJ1-2; D is possibly TRBD1 (5 bases). CDR1 and CDR2 from the germline V gene are SGHRS and YFSETQ. The CDR3 length is 12 residues. Trimming took 4 bases from V and 7 from J, leaving 11 bases between them. For the CDR3, the DNA is TGCGCCAGCAGCCACCCCGGGGGTGGCTACACCTTC. Translated, it gives CASSHPGGGYTF.

The V call is TRBV29-1, the J call TRBJ1-2, with 7 bases fitting TRBD1. The V gene's germline CDR1 is SQVTM and CDR2 ANQGSEA. The CDR3 is 12 residues long. J lost 3 bases, V lost 7 bases, and 5 bases had no gene match. CDR3 DNA: TGCAGCGCCACTGGACAGGACTATGGCTACACCTTC. Translating gives CSATGQDYGYTF.

The rearrangement joins TRBV14 to TRBJ2-1, with a tentative D call TRBD1 (6 bases). V was pared by 4 bases and J by 6 bases, with 19 bases between. Germline lookup yields CDR1 SGHDN and CDR2 FVKESK. The CDR3 has 16 residues. The CDR3 sequence is CASSPRQAVRRNEQFF. In nucleotides, the CDR3 is TGTGCCAGCAGCCCCCGACAGGCCGTGCGGCGCAATGAGCAGTTCTTC.